The clone carrying this T cell receptor (beta chain) turned up a few times. The antigen remains undetermined. An Oncomine TCR Beta short-read assay was used to sequence the DNA from cultured CD4+ T cells. One entry per CDR3 protein, called by TCRdb with MiXCR from the PCR reads. Found here are under 20,000 distinct CDR3 sequences, 23% of them singletons; the top ten hold about 8%. The data are from a study of vaccination and CD4 T cells after COVID-19. Study-level results: The appearance of a median roughly 90% of reactive clones in convalescent patients occurred only post-vaccination. The median number of SARS-CoV-2-reactive clonotypes increased from around 21 to 38, a change that did not reach significance.

Germline V gives CDR1 SGHNT, CDR2 YENEEA. J was trimmed by 5 bases and V by 5 bases; bases with no gene match: 4. The CDR3 sequence is 15 residues long. Documented treatment: roughly ten-day PBMC culture with coronavirus spike peptide pools or control peptides (ViraFEST assay). Sequences were obtained from cultured CD4+ T cells from blood. This TCR was recovered from a human donor with COVID-19. The rearrangement joins TRBV11-3 to TRBJ2-2, with 11 nucleotides matching TRBD1. In DNA form, the CDR3 reads TGTGCCAGCAGCCTCCGGGACAGGGGGACCGGGGAGCTGTTTTTT. This translates into CASSLRDRGTGELFF.